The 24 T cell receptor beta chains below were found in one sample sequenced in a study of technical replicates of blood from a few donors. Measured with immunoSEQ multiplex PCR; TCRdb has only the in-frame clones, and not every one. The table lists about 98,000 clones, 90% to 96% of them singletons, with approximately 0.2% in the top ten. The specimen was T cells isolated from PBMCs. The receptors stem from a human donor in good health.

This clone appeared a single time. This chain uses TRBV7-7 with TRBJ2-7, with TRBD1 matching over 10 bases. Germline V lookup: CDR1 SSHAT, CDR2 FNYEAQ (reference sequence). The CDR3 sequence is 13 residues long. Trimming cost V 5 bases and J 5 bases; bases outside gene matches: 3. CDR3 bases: TGTGCCAGCAGCCGGGACAGGGGCCACGAGCAGTACTTC. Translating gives CASSRDRGHEQYF. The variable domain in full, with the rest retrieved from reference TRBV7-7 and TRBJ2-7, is GAGVSQSPRYKVTKRGQDVTLRCDPISSHATLYWYQQALGQGPEFLTYFNYEAQPDKSGLPSDRFSAERPEGSISTLTIQRTEQRDSAMYRCASSRDRGHEQYFGPGTRLTVT.

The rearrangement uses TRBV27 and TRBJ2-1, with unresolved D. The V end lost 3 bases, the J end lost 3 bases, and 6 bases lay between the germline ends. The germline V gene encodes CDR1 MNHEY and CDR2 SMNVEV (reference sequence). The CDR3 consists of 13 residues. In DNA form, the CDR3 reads TGTGCCAGCAGTTTGAACGGCTACAATGAGCAGTTCTTC. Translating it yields CASSLNGYNEQFF.

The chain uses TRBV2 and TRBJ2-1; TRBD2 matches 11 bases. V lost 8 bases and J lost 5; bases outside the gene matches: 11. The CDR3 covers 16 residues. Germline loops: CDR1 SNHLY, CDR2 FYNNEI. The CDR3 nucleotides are TGTGCCAGCGGCCCGGGGGGGACTAGCGGCGACAATGAGCAGTTCTTC. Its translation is CASGPGGTSGDNEQFF.

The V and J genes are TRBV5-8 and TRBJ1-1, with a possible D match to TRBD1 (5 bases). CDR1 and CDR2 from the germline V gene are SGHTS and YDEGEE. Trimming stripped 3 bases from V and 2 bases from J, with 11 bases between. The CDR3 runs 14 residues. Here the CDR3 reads CASSSRQLNTEAFF. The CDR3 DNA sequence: TGTGCCAGCAGCTCCCGACAGCTCAACACTGAAGCTTTCTTT.

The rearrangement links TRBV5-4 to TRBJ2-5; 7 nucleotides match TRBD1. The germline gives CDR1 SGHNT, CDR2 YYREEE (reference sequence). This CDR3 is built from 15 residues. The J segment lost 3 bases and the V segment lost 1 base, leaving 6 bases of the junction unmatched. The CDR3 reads CASSLKGTEKETQYF. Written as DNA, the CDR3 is TGTGCCAGCAGCTTGAAGGGGACAGAAAAAGAGACCCAGTACTTC.

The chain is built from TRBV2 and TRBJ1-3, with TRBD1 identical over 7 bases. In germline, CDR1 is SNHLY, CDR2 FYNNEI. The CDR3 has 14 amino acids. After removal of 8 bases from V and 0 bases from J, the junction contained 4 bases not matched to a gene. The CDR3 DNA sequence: TGTGCCAGCGTCAGGGGGAACTCTGGAAACACCATATATTTT. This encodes CASVRGNSGNTIYF.

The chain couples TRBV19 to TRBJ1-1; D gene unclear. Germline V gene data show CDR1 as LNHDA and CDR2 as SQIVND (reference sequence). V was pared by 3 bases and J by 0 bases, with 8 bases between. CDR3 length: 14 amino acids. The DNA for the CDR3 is TGTGCCAGTAGTATTTACGCAGTGAACACTGAAGCTTTCTTT. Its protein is CASSIYAVNTEAFF.

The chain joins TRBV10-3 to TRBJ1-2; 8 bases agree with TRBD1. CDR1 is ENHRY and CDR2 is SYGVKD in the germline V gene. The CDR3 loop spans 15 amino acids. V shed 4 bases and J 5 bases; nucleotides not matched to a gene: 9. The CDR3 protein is CAISGSDRGAYGYTF. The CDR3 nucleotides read TGTGCCATCAGTGGTAGTGACAGGGGAGCTTATGGCTACACCTTC.

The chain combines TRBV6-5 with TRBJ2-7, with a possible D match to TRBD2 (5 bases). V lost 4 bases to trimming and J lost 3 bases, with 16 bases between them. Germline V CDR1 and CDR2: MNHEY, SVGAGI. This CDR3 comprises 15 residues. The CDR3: CASSSRLTGDYEQYF. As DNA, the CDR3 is TGTGCCAGCAGTTCCCGGTTGACCGGGGACTACGAGCAGTACTTC.

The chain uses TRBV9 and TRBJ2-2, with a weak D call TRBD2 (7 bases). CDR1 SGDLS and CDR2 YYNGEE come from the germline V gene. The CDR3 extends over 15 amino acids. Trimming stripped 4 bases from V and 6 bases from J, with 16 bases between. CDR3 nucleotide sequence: TGTGCCAGCAGCCCAAGTAGGGGGGGGCCCGGGGAGCTGTTTTTT. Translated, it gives CASSPSRGGPGELFF.

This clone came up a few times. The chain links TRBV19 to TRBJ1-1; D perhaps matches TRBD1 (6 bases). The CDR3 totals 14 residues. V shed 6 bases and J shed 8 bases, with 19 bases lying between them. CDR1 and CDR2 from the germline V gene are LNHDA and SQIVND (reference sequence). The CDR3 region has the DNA TGTGCCAGTAGAGGACCAGGGGTATCATTGGAAGCTTTCTTT. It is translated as CASRGPGVSLEAFF.

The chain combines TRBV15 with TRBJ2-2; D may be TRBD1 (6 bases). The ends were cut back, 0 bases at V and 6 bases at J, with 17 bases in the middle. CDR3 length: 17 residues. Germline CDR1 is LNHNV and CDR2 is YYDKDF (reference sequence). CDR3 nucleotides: TGTGCCACCAGCAGAGATGTCCAGGGGAGTGGGTCCGGGGAGCTGTTTTTT. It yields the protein CATSRDVQGSGSGELFF.

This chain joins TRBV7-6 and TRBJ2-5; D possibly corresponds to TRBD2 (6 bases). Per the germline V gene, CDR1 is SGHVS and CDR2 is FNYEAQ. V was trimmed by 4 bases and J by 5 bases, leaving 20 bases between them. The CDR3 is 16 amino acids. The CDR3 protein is CASSSLGRDSRETQYF. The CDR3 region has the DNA TGTGCCAGCAGCTCCCTTGGCCGGGACTCACGCGAGACCCAGTACTTC.

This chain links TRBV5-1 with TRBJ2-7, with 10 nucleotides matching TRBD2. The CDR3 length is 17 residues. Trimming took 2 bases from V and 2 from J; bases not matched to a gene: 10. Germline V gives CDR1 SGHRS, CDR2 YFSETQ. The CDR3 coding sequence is TGCGCCAGCAGCTTCCTCGGACGAGCGGGGGGGGCCTACGAGCAGTACTTC. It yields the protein CASSFLGRAGGAYEQYF.

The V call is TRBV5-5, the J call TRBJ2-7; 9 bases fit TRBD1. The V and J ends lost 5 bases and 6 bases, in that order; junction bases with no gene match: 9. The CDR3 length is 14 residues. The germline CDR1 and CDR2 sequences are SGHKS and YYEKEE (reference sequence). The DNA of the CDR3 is TGTGCCAGCAGTCGCCGGGACAGGGAGACCGAGCAGTACTTC. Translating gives CASSRRDRETEQYF.

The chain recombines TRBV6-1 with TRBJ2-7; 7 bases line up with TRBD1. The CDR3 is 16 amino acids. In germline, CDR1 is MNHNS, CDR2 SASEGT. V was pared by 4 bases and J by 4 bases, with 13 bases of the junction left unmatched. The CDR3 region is CASSVNHETGLYEQYF. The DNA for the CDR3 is TGTGCCAGCAGTGTGAATCACGAGACAGGGTTGTACGAGCAGTACTTC.

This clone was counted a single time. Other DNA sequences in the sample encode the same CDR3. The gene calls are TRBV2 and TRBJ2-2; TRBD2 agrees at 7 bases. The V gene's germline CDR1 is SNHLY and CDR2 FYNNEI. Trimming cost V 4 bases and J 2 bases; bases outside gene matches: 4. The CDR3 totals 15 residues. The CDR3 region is CASSVLAGNTGELFF. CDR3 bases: TGTGCCAGCAGTGTTTTAGCGGGCAACACCGGGGAGCTGTTTTTT. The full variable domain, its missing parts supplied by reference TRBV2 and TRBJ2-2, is EPEVTQTPSHQVTQMGQEVILRCVPISNHLYFYWYRQILGQKVEFLVSFYNNEISEKSEIFDDQFSVERPDGSNFTLKIRSTKLEDSAMYFCASSVLAGNTGELFFGEGSRLTVL.

The CDR3 sequence is CASSSFGRDTDTQYF. The CDR3 coding sequence is TGTGCCAGCAGCTCCTTCGGGCGGGACACAGATACGCAGTATTTT. The chain joins TRBV5-4 to TRBJ2-3; a possible D gene is TRBD2 (6 bases). The CDR3 is 15 amino acids. CDR1 is SGHNT and CDR2 is YYREEE in the germline V gene (reference sequence). V was shortened by 3 bases and J by 2 bases, with 13 bases between the two germline ends.

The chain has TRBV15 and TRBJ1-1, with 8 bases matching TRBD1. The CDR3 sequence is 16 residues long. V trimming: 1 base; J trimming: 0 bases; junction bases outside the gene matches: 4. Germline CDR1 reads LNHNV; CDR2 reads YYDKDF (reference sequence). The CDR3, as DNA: TGTGCCACCAGCAGAGCATTGACAGGGGTGAACACTGAAGCTTTCTTT. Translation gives CATSRALTGVNTEAFF.

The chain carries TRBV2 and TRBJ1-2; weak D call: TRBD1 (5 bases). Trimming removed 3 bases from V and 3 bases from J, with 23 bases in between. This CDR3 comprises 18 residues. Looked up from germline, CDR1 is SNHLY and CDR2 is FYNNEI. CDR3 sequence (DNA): TGTGCCAGCAGTGACCCTTACGACAGAATGGGGATCCACTATGGCTACACCTTC. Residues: CASSDPYDRMGIHYGYTF.

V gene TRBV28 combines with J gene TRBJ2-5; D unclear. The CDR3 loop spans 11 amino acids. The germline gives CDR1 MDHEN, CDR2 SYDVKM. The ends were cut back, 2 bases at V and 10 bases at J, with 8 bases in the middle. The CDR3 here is CASSLARGQYF. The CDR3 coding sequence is TGTGCCAGCAGTTTAGCGCGCGGCCAGTACTTC.

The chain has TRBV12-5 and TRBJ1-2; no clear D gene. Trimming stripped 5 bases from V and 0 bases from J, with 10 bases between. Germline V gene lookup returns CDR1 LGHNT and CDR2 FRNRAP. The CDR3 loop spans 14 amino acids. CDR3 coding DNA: TGTGCTAGTGGTGCCTCGGGAGCTAACTATGGCTACACCTTC. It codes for CASGASGANYGYTF.

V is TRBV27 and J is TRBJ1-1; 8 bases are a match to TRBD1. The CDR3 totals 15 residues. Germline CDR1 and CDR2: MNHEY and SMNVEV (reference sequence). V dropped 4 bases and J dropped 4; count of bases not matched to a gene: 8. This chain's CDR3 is CASSSQGAVGTEAFF. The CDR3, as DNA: TGTGCCAGCAGTTCCCAGGGGGCGGTGGGCACTGAAGCTTTCTTT.

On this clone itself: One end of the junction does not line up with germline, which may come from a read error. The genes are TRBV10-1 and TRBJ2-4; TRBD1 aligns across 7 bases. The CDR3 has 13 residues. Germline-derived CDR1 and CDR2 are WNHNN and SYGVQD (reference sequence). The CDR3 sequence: CASSESLGQAHHF. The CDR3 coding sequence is TGCGCCAGCAGTGAGTCCCTAGGACAGGCTCATCACTTC.